This TCR beta chain was recorded in a study of CD8 T cells in ankylosing spondylitis. TCRdb re-analysed the 5' RACE reads in MiXCR, keeping a single row per CDR3 protein. This sample yields approximately 240,000 distinct CDR3 sequences, of which roughly a quarter are seen a single time; roughly 0.67% belongs to the top ten. Findings of the study overall: A motif of eight highly homologous TCR beta variants was seen as apparently characteristic of ankylosing spondylitis blood. A subset of motif variants has previously been described in the synovial fluid and blood of reactive arthritis.

A note on this clonotype: Its cognate antigen is unknown. This may come from a read error, since a much larger clone is one base off.

Sequenced: blood, either unsorted or a sorted T cell fraction (not recorded which). The clonotype comes from a male donor with ankylosing spondylitis or in good health (not recorded which).

CDR3 in DNA: TGTGCCAGCAGCCACGGGGAGACCCAGTACTTC. This gives the protein CASSHGETQYF. The gene calls are TRBV14 and TRBJ2-5, with D unresolved. This CDR3 spans 11 amino acids. Trimming cost V 3 bases and J 5 bases, with 4 bases left between them. In germline, CDR1 is SGHDN, CDR2 FVKESK.